The rows below give T cell receptor beta chains drawn from one sample of a study of blood T cell repertoires in COVID-19. The data were produced by immunoSEQ multiplex PCR, yet TCRdb's version contains in-frame clones alone and is incomplete. The table lists about 4,700 clones, 78% of them singletons. The material sequenced was peripheral blood. These receptors originate from a human donor with active or convalescent COVID-19. The donor label of this sample is uncertain. Both conserved end residues are trimmed from each CDR3.

V gene	CDR3 protein
TRBV19	ASRGVLGGQRDTQY
TRBV11-1	ASNPTSSYEQF
TRBV5-4	ASSGGQGNGNTIY
TRBV11-3	ASSPQGDGPLGYT
TRBV27	ASSLLAGRRYNSPLH
TRBV4-1	ASSHLAFTGELF
TRBV4-2	ASSQGQGRAYGYT
TRBV3-1/TRBV3-2	ASSRTGNTEAF
TRBV3-1/TRBV3-2	ASSQDQGLAGVRPYEQY
TRBV23-1	ASSHRQSPSNEKLF